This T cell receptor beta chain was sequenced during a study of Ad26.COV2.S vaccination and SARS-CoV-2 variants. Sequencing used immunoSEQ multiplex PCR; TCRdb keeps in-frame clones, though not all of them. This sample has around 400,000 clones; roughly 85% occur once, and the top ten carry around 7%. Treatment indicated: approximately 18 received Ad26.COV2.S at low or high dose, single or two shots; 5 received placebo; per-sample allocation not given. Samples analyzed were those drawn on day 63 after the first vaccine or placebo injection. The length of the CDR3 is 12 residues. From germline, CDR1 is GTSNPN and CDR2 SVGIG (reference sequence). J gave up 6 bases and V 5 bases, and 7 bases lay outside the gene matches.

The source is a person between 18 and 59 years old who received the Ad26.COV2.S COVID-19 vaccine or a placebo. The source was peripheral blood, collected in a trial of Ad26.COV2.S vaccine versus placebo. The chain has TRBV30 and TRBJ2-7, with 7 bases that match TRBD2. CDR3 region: CAWASAGTEQYF. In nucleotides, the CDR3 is TGTGCCTGGGCATCAGCGGGAACCGAGCAGTACTTC. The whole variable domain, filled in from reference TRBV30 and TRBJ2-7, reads SQTIHQWPATLVQPVGSPLSLECTVEGTSNPNLYWYRQAAGRGLQLLFYSVGIGQISSEVPQNLSASRPQDRQFILSSKKLLLSDSGFYLCAWASAGTEQYFGPGTRLTVT.